What follows are 3 T cell receptor beta chains derived from one specimen sequenced in a study of cytomegalovirus exposure and HLA in healthy donors. The protocol was immunoSEQ multiplex PCR, while the TCRdb copy is restricted to in-frame clones and leaves out a portion. This table has 110,000 to 150,000 clones, about 94% appearing once. Sequenced: PBMCs. Receptors were obtained from a young man in good health and CMV-seropositive.

V usage is TRBV5-4 and J usage is TRBJ2-1; 13 positions agree with TRBD2. V lost 0 bases to trimming and J lost 9 bases; unmatched junction nucleotides: 6. In germline, CDR1 is SGHNT, CDR2 YYREEE (reference sequence). CDR3 length: 16 amino acids. The CDR3 coding sequence is TGTGCCAGCAGCTTGGGCGGACTAGCGGGAGACATTGAGCAGTTCTTC. Its protein product is CASSLGGLAGDIEQFF.

The chain is built from TRBV28 and TRBJ1-4; 9 positions agree with TRBD1. With 4 bases clipped from V and 8 bases from J, the junction kept 11 bases outside the gene matches. There are 16 residues in the CDR3. Germline CDR1 is MDHEN and CDR2 is SYDVKM. The CDR3 DNA follows: TGTGCCAGCAGTTCACTAGGGACAGGGAAGGGGGAAAAACTGTTTTTT. Translation: CASSSLGTGKGEKLFF.

The chain is built from TRBV4-2 and TRBJ2-7; TRBD1 matches 8 bases. The V gene end was trimmed by 2 bases and the J gene end by 4 bases; junction bases not matched to a gene: 4. The CDR3 length is 14 residues. Germline CDR1 and CDR2: LGHNA and YNFKEQ. CDR3 protein: CASSQWTGPYEQYF. The CDR3 DNA reads as TGTGCCAGCAGCCAATGGACAGGGCCATACGAGCAGTACTTC.